This TCR beta chain was recorded in a study of T cells in Graves' hyperthyroidism and ophthalmopathy. Reasons for excluding patients were uncontrolled infection, other autoimmune disease, pregnancy or lactation. Germline V lookup: CDR1 SGHVS, CDR2 FQNEAQ. V lost 8 bases, J lost 4 bases, and 4 bases stayed unmatched. The CDR3 is 14 residues long. RNA transcripts were the template for amplifying TCR beta CDR3 regions. The study used the HTBI primer set for a first-round RT-PCR of the TCR CDR3. TCRdb ran MiXCR on the multiplex PCR reads and lists one entry per CDR3 protein. The sample carries over 650,000 distinct CDR3 sequences, around 15% recorded once. This clonotype was recorded at least ten times. Its target is not known. Regarding the study as a whole: The majority of expanded thyroid clonotypes above 0.001 also appeared in blood.

The genes are TRBV7-8 and TRBJ2-2, with 10 nucleotides matching TRBD1. The clonotype was recovered from a young man with Graves' hyperthyroidism. What was sequenced was blood. The CDR3 region is CASGRDRGTGELFF. CDR3 nucleotide sequence: TGTGCCAGCGGACGGGACAGGGGCACCGGGGAGCTGTTTTTT.